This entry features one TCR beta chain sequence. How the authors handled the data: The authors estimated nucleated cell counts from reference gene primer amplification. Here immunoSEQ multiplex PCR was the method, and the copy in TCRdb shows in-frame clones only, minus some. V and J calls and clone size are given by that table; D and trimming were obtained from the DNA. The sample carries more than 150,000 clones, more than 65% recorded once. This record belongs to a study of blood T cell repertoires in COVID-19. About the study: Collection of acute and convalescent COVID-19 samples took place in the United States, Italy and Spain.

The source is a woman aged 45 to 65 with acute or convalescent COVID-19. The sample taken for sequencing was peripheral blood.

The CDR3 protein is CASSFQTVTGELFF. The CDR3 nucleotides are TGTGCCAGCAGCTTCCAGACAGTCACCGGGGAGCTGTTTTTT. The V call is TRBV5-6, the J call TRBJ2-2; perhaps TRBD1 as D (5 bases). CDR1 SGHDT and CDR2 YYEEEE come from the germline V gene. V lost 2 bases, J lost 4 bases, and 9 bases lay in between. CDR3 length: 14 residues.